This T cell receptor beta chain was identified in a study of chemoradiotherapy in HPV16-positive cancers. Study summary: A couple of HPV16-positive patients' cells yielded candidate HPV-specific clones and common motifs.

Of note for this clone: No antigen is known for it.

Samples were taken several times over chemoradiotherapy. TCRdb's copy holds only in-frame clones and misses some; the assay was immunoSEQ multiplex PCR. The sample has about 53,000 clones; roughly 90% are singletons. Study results and caveats: The functional HPV-specific definition rests on just a couple of HPV16-positive patients.

Germline V lookup: CDR1 MNHEY, CDR2 SMNVEV (reference sequence). There are 15 residues in the CDR3. Trimming took off 0 bases at V and 2 bases at J, with 11 bases between the two ends. The gene calls are TRBV27 and TRBJ2-7; D possibly corresponds to TRBD2 (5 bases). The source material was blood, sampled from a patient who underwent chemoradiotherapy. The clonotype originates from a human donor with HPV-associated anogenital cancer. The CDR3 nucleotides are TGTGCCAGCAGTTTATCCGTCCTCGGGACCTACGAGCAGTACTTC. Its protein is CASSLSVLGTYEQYF.